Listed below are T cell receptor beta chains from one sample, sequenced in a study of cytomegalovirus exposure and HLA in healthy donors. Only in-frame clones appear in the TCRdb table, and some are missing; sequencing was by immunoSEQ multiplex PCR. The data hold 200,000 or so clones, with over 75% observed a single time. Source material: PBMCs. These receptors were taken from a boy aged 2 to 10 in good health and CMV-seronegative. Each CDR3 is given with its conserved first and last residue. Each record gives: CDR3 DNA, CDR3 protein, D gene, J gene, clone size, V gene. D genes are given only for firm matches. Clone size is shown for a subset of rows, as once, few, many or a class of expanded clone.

DNA: TGTGCCAGCAGACCACAGGGGTTTAACACCGGGGAGCTGTTTTTT
CDR3: CASRPQGFNTGELFF
D: TRBD1
J: TRBJ2-2
size: -
V: TRBV28

DNA: TGTGCCAGCAGCCAGAATACAATGAACACTGAAGCTTTCTTT
CDR3: CASSQNTMNTEAFF
D: -
J: TRBJ1-1
size: few
V: TRBV9

DNA: TGTGCCAGCAGCCCTCCGGAGGGGTCGACGGCGGGGAATGGCTACACCTTC
CDR3: CASSPPEGSTAGNGYTF
D: -
J: TRBJ1-2
size: -
V: TRBV5-6

DNA: TGTGCCAGCAGCCACCCAGAGAGAGGAGATACGCAGTATTTT
CDR3: CASSHPERGDTQYF
D: -
J: TRBJ2-3
size: -
V: TRBV4-2

DNA: TGTGCCAGCAGTCCCGCGGGGCAGCCCCAGCATTTT
CDR3: CASSPAGQPQHF
D: -
J: TRBJ1-5
size: -
V: TRBV28

DNA: TGTGCCAGCAAATTAAGGACAGCATATTCTAACTATGGCTACACCTTC
CDR3: CASKLRTAYSNYGYTF
D: -
J: TRBJ1-2
size: -
V: TRBV2

DNA: TGCGCCAGCAGCAGGGGGCCCGGGTCAGAGCAGTACTTC
CDR3: CASSRGPGSEQYF
D: TRBD1
J: TRBJ2-7
size: few
V: TRBV5-1

DNA: TGTGCCAGCAGCTTAGCGCCAGGACACTACGAGCAGTACTTC
CDR3: CASSLAPGHYEQYF
D: -
J: TRBJ2-7
size: -
V: TRBV7-2

DNA: TGTGCCACCAGCGCCAAGGACATTTTTAACTATGGCTACACCTTC
CDR3: CATSAKDIFNYGYTF
D: -
J: TRBJ1-2
size: -
V: TRBV15

DNA: TGTGCCAGCAGCTGGGGGACAGGGGTGCGCGCGACCCAGTACTTC
CDR3: CASSWGTGVRATQYF
D: TRBD1
J: TRBJ2-5
size: few
V: TRBV7-2

DNA: TGTGCCAGCAGCACCGGACAGGGGGTCGACTATGGCTACACCTTC
CDR3: CASSTGQGVDYGYTF
D: TRBD1
J: TRBJ1-2
size: -
V: TRBV27

DNA: TGTGCCAGCAGGACAGGGGCTGGGGCCAACGTCCTGACTTTC
CDR3: CASRTGAGANVLTF
D: TRBD1
J: TRBJ2-6
size: -
V: TRBV11-1

DNA: TGCGCCAGCAGCCAAGAAGAGAACTATGGCTACACCTTC
CDR3: CASSQEENYGYTF
D: -
J: TRBJ1-2
size: -
V: TRBV4-3

DNA: TGTGCCAGCAGTGAAGGCGGTCAGCCCCAGCATTTT
CDR3: CASSEGGQPQHF
D: -
J: TRBJ1-5
size: -
V: TRBV2

DNA: TGTGCCAGTAGTATAAGGGACAGGAACACTGAAGCTTTCTTT
CDR3: CASSIRDRNTEAFF
D: TRBD1
J: TRBJ1-1
size: -
V: TRBV19

DNA: TGTGCCAGCAGCCAACGGGGGGGCCCCGGGCAGACCCAGTACTTC
CDR3: CASSQRGGPGQTQYF
D: TRBD2
J: TRBJ2-5
size: -
V: TRBV4-2

DNA: TGCGCCAGCAGCCAAGATGGGCGGGGCGGGAACACCGGGGAGCTGTTTTTT
CDR3: CASSQDGRGGNTGELFF
D: -
J: TRBJ2-2
size: -
V: TRBV4-3

DNA: TGTGCCAGCAGCTTAGGACAAAGGGGCAATGAGCAGTTCTTC
CDR3: CASSLGQRGNEQFF
D: -
J: TRBJ2-1
size: -
V: TRBV7-2

DNA: TGTGCCAGCAGCTTACTCAGCGGGGGCAAAGAGACCCAGTACTTC
CDR3: CASSLLSGGKETQYF
D: TRBD2
J: TRBJ2-5
size: few
V: TRBV7-9

DNA: TGCAGCGTTGGATCTAGCGGGGTAGCGGGTGAGCAGTTCTTC
CDR3: CSVGSSGVAGEQFF
D: TRBD2
J: TRBJ2-1
size: -
V: TRBV29-1

DNA: TGTGCCAGCAGCTCCCGGACAGGCAGGTCTTGGGACACCATATATTTT
CDR3: CASSSRTGRSWDTIYF
D: TRBD1
J: TRBJ1-3
size: -
V: TRBV13

DNA: TGTGCCAGCAGCTTGAGTGACGGGAATGAGCAGTTCTTC
CDR3: CASSLSDGNEQFF
D: -
J: TRBJ2-1
size: -
V: TRBV5-4

DNA: TGTGCCACCAGCAGAGAGATGCGGGGGTCCAACTATGGCTACACCTTC
CDR3: CATSREMRGSNYGYTF
D: -
J: TRBJ1-2
size: -
V: TRBV15

DNA: TGCGCCAGCAGCACCACTAGCGGGGCCTCCAATGAGCAGTTCTTC
CDR3: CASSTTSGASNEQFF
D: TRBD2
J: TRBJ2-1
size: -
V: TRBV5-1

DNA: TGTGCCAGCAGCCCAACAAGACTACGACCGAACACCGGGGAGCTGTTTTTT
CDR3: CASSPTRLRPNTGELFF
D: -
J: TRBJ2-2
size: -
V: TRBV7-9

DNA: TGTGCCAGCCTATCTAGTGCTGCCCAAGAGACCCAGTACTTC
CDR3: CASLSSAAQETQYF
D: -
J: TRBJ2-5
size: -
V: TRBV7-2

DNA: TGTGCCAGCAGCCTGGGGTCACTAGCGGGGGAGGATTACAATGAGCAGTTCTTC
CDR3: CASSLGSLAGEDYNEQFF
D: TRBD2
J: TRBJ2-1
size: -
V: TRBV7-9

DNA: TGCGCCAGCAGCCCCTTTCCCAACAGGGGGCAAGAAGGAGGCTACACCTTC
CDR3: CASSPFPNRGQEGGYTF
D: TRBD1
J: TRBJ1-2
size: -
V: TRBV4-1

DNA: TGTGCCAGCAGCTTAGATACTAGCGGGGGACTTACCCAGTACTTC
CDR3: CASSLDTSGGLTQYF
D: TRBD2
J: TRBJ2-5
size: -
V: TRBV11-2